This T cell receptor beta chain was recovered during a study of somatic mutations in cytotoxic T cells in rheumatoid arthritis. With V trimmed by 4 bases and J by 3 bases, 4 bases remained unmatched. The V gene's germline CDR1 is SGDLS and CDR2 YYNGEE. This CDR3 has 13 residues. As concerns this clone: Antigen specificity is unknown.

Repertoires were generated with immunoSEQ multiplex PCR, while TCRdb's copy carries only in-frame clones and drops some. This sample has some 13,000 clones, with approximately 80% found just once. Purity of the CD4+ and CD8+ cells, isolated by positive magnetic bead selection, was checked by flow cytometry. Study results and limitations: Age-matched healthy controls and rheumatoid arthritis patients had CD8+ T-cell clonality that did not differ significantly.

The material sequenced was CD8+ T cells sorted from blood. The receptor was derived from an adult with rheumatoid arthritis. The chain joins TRBV9 to TRBJ2-7, with TRBD1 matching 7 bases. The DNA for the CDR3 is TGTGCCAGCAGCAATTGGGACAGCTACGAGCAGTACTTC. Translation gives CASSNWDSYEQYF.